This T cell receptor (beta chain) comes out of a study of cytomegalovirus exposure and HLA in healthy donors. TCRdb keeps only in-frame clones here, not all; method: immunoSEQ multiplex PCR. Of about 330,000 clones in the sample, 80% to 90% were seen once. V was trimmed by 2 bases and J by 7 bases, leaving 15 bases between them. Germline CDR1 and CDR2: SNHLY and FYNNEI. The CDR3 loop spans 15 amino acids. This clone was observed once. The chain employs TRBV2 and TRBJ2-1, with a tentative D call TRBD2 (5 bases). The TCR comes from a woman aged 18-29 years in good health and CMV-seronegative. The sample was PBMCs. This chain's CDR3 is CASSELGAPLNEQFF. The CDR3 DNA follows: TGTGCCAGCAGTGAACTGGGAGCCCCGCTGAATGAGCAGTTCTTC.